This T cell receptor (beta chain) was obtained from a study of control samples from healthy donors and cancer patients. The CDR3 consists of 21 residues. Germline lookup yields CDR1 SGHVT and CDR2 SQSDAQ. Trimming left V 1 base short and J 1 base short, with 26 bases between. TCRdb's table, derived via immunoSEQ multiplex PCR, lists solely in-frame clones and lacks some. The table includes 180,000 or so clones, roughly 93% detected once. This receptor was taken from a woman aged 55-69 years in good health. This chain joins TRBV7-4 and TRBJ1-5, with a possible D match to TRBD1 (6 bases). The sample comprised blood. The CDR3, as DNA: TGTGCCAGCAGCTTAGGGGGGCTGGCAGGGAACGGAAGAGGGAGCAATCAGCCCCAGCATTTT. Translating gives CASSLGGLAGNGRGSNQPQHF.